This T cell receptor beta chain was observed in a study of ipilimumab plus nivolumab after autologous stem cell transplantation. Repertoires were generated with immunoSEQ multiplex PCR, while TCRdb's copy carries only in-frame clones and drops some. Counted here are 15,000 to 20,000 clones, approximately 80% occurring once; the ten biggest clones make up less than 40%. Germline CDR1 DFQATT, CDR2 SNEGSKA (reference sequence). This CDR3 has 11 amino acids. Trimming removed 6 bases at V and 1 base at J, with 6 bases between. The material sequenced was PBMCs, taken in a trial of ipilimumab plus nivolumab as post-transplant consolidation. V and J are TRBV20-1 and TRBJ1-1, with D unresolved. The source is a male donor with diffuse large B-cell lymphoma. The CDR3 nucleotides are TGCAGTGCCATAACGAACACTGAAGCTTTCTTT. Translated: CSAITNTEAFF.